This T cell receptor (beta chain) comes out of a study of blood T cell repertoires in COVID-19. Study-wide context: Italy, Spain and the United States were the sources of the convalescent and acute COVID-19 samples.

The CDR3 runs 16 residues. The germline V gene encodes CDR1 SGDLS and CDR2 YYNGEE. V gave up 4 bases and J gave up 4 bases; unmatched junction bases: 7. Only in-frame clones appear in the TCRdb table, and some are missing; sequencing was by immunoSEQ multiplex PCR. This table has approximately 170,000 clones, about 80% appearing once. A single count supports this clone. The chain combines TRBV9 with TRBJ2-1; 11 nucleotides line up with TRBD2. The sample consisted of PBMCs or T cells enriched from blood (not recorded which). The sequence came from a woman between 65 and 79 years old in a cohort exposed to, infected with or recovered from COVID-19 (not recorded which). CDR3 DNA sequence: TGTGCCAGCAGCCATCCGACTAGCGGGGCATACAATGAGCAGTTCTTC. Translating gives CASSHPTSGAYNEQFF.